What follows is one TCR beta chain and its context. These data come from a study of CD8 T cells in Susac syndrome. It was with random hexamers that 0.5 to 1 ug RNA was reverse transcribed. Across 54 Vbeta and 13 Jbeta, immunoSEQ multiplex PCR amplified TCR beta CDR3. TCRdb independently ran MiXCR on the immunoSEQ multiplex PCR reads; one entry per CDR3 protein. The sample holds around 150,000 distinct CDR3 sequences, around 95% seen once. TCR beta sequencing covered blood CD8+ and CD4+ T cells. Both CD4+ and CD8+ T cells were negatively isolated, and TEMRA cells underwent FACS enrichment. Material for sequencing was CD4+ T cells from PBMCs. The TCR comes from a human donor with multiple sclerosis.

CDR3 sequence reads: CASSQFLARPYF. The CDR3 bases are TGTGCCAGCAGCCAATTTCTAGCGAGACCGTACTTC. V and J are TRBV3-1 and TRBJ2-7, with a possible D match to TRBD2 (6 bases). Germline CDR1 reads LGHDT; CDR2 reads YNNKEL (reference sequence). The CDR3 has 12 amino acids. Trimming removed 2 bases at V and 12 bases at J, with 14 bases between.